This TCR beta chain was sequenced during a study of cytomegalovirus exposure and HLA in healthy donors. Points from the study as a whole: In a later analysis, V- and J-gene trimming of beta chains associated with a DCLRE1C missense variant, replicated independently. Reported performance of the classifier showed diagnosis of cytomegalovirus status with high specificity and sensitivity. Sequencing likely produced, as an artifact, a cluster of highly shared sequence variants. CMV serostatus was the only recorded immune exposure for donors.

Primers: 60 Vbeta forward and 13 Jbeta reverse. Assay used: immunoSEQ multiplex PCR; TCRdb lists only in-frame clones, some missing. The data hold approximately 150,000 clones, with around three quarters observed a single time. After removal of 3 bases from V and 3 bases from J, the junction contained 10 bases not matched to a gene. Germline V gene sequence: CDR1 GTSNPN, CDR2 SVGIG (reference sequence). The CDR3 length is 15 residues. Worth noting for this clone: Its antigen is not known.

The chain is built from TRBV30 and TRBJ2-7; 8 positions agree with TRBD1. Sequencing used PBMCs. The receptor comes from a male donor in good health and CMV-seronegative. DNA of the CDR3: TGTGCCTGGAGCGACCAGGGGGCTTTGGGCTACGAGCAGTACTTC. Its protein product is CAWSDQGALGYEQYF. The full variable domain, with the rest looked up from reference TRBV30 and TRBJ2-7, is SQTIHQWPATLVQPVGSPLSLECTVEGTSNPNLYWYRQAAGRGLQLLFYSVGIGQISSEVPQNLSASRPQDRQFILSSKKLLLSDSGFYLCAWSDQGALGYEQYFGPGTRLTVT.